This is a list of T cell receptor beta chains from one sample in a study of response to subunit inactivated influenza vaccine. TCRdb passed the RT-PCR reads through MiXCR, listing each CDR3 protein once. The sample includes around 480,000 distinct CDR3 sequences, about 15% seen only once; the top ten take around 3%. The source was CD4+ T cells sorted from PBMCs, collected about 23 months after vaccination. These receptors were obtained from a man aged 45 to 75 who received an inactivated influenza vaccine. CDR3s include the opening cysteine and the closing phenylalanine or tryptophan.

>TRBV7-7|TRBJ2-2
CASSPLSTGELFF
>TRBV20-1|TRBJ2-7
CSASLAYEQYF
>TRBV7-2|TRBJ2-7
CASTGQGLGSYEQYF
>TRBV10-3|TRBJ2-2
CAISSGLAGGGRTGELFF
>TRBV12-3/TRBV12-4|TRBJ2-1
CASSSLAGGPEFF
>TRBV2|TRBJ1-5
CASTGQLNQPQHF
>TRBV20-1|TRBJ1-5
CSAREAGQPQHF
>TRBV6-2/TRBV6-3|TRBJ1-6
CASTTLPGTENSPLHF
>TRBV29-1|TRBJ2-4
CSVGLAELPKNIQYF
>TRBV27|TRBJ1-5
CASSLSQGGNQPQHF
>TRBV14|TRBJ2-7
CASSQLAGVSYEQYF
>TRBV6-2/TRBV6-3|TRBJ1-1
CASNPGPGSTEAFF
>TRBV20-1|TRBJ2-7
CSARRLAGATYEQYF
>TRBV12-3/TRBV12-4|TRBJ2-1
CASSFERVNNEQFF
>TRBV5-6|TRBJ2-7
CASSPALRTDLSYEQYF
>TRBV9|TRBJ1-1
CASSGTGGAGEAFF
>TRBV7-8|TRBJ2-5
CASTMGGSVETQYF
>TRBV19|TRBJ1-5
CASKSKGWQPQHF
>TRBV20-1|TRBJ2-3
CSARPLTSVGADTQYF
>TRBV12-3/TRBV12-4|TRBJ1-1
CASSPYQGSTEAFF
>TRBV5-1|TRBJ2-1
CASSLLAGGQSEQFF
>TRBV28|TRBJ2-7
CASSSYRDRLYEQYF
>TRBV3-1|TRBJ2-7
CASSQAGVRTEQYF
>TRBV4-3|TRBJ2-1
CASSQDLMGEWNEQFF
>TRBV18|TRBJ1-1
CASRLIGGTEAFF
>TRBV6-5|TRBJ1-6
CASSYSRGAGSSSPLHF
>TRBV5-1|TRBJ2-5
CASSSTSGKETQYF
>TRBV5-1|TRBJ2-5
CASSGGLAGPETQYF
>TRBV7-8|TRBJ2-2
CASSLALGAGELFF
>TRBV12-3/TRBV12-4|TRBJ2-5
CASSHRAREPQETQYF
>TRBV20-1|TRBJ2-1
CSASASYNEQFF
>TRBV4-3|TRBJ1-4
CASSQEDASWAGREDEKLFF
>TRBV4-3|TRBJ2-5
CASSHEDRGQGAQYF
>TRBV19|TRBJ2-7
CASKVGPNSYEQYF
>TRBV7-2|TRBJ1-2
CASSLDSAGANYGYTF
>TRBV2|TRBJ1-4
CASRSESGANEKLFF
>TRBV20-1|TRBJ2-7
CSARSGLGYEQYF
>TRBV21-1|TRBJ2-2
CASGSTGGRDTGELFF
>TRBV12-3/TRBV12-4|TRBJ2-7
CASSLEQGLEQYF
>TRBV9|TRBJ2-5
CASSVGLAGETQYF
>TRBV10-3|TRBJ2-3
CAIRSSGAERDTQYF
>TRBV27|TRBJ2-6
CASRSQGLSSGANVLTF
>TRBV12-3/TRBV12-4|TRBJ2-7
CASSWQGIYEQYF
>TRBV6-4|TRBJ2-7
CASSDSLSPGGGGGYEQYF
>TRBV4-2|TRBJ2-6
CASSQVRANVLTF
>TRBV20-1|TRBJ2-5
CSARGRGGNKQETQYF